Only one count was recorded for the clone carrying this T cell receptor (beta chain). Germline loops: CDR1 SGHAT, CDR2 FQNNGV. The ends lost 1 base at V and 9 bases at J; junction bases unmatched: 12. CDR3 length: 17 amino acids. The entry originates in a study of cytomegalovirus exposure and HLA in healthy donors. Primers: 60 Vbeta forward and 13 Jbeta reverse. Libraries were prepared by immunoSEQ multiplex PCR; TCRdb keeps only in-frame clonotypes and omits some of them. The sample consists of 100,000 to 150,000 clones, roughly four fifths of them appearing once. The sequence was collected from a woman aged 35 to 49 in good health and CMV-seropositive. The material sequenced was PBMCs. The chain couples TRBV11-2 to TRBJ2-1, with 10 nucleotides matching TRBD1. The CDR3 coding sequence is TGTGCCAGCAGCTTAGGGTGGGGGGGACAGGGGCGGGGTGAGCAGTTCTTC. This encodes CASSLGWGGQGRGEQFF.